This TCR beta chain was identified in a study of T cells in narcolepsy. Turning to the study itself: Patients with NT1 or NT2 and healthy control donors were enrolled.

As concerns this clone: Antigen: not known.

Some clones are missing from TCRdb's copy, which holds only in-frame ones; the method was immunoSEQ multiplex PCR. The sample holds about 34,000 clones, 75% to 85% seen once. Points from the study as a whole: Autoreactive clonotypes reportedly recurred in blood of same and different patients, not controls. Comparing one patient's CSF and blood CD4+ clonotypes highlighted HCRT- and TRIB2-specific autoreactive clonotypes.

The trim removed 7 bases at V and 4 bases at J, leaving 10 bases unmatched. This CDR3 contains 14 residues. Germline V gene sequence: CDR1 MDHEN, CDR2 SYDVKM. This clonotype was sampled from a human donor with narcolepsy. The sequenced sample was CD45RA- memory CD4+ T cells from PBMCs. The genes are TRBV28 and TRBJ2-7; 7 bases map to TRBD1. The CDR3 coding sequence is TGTGCCAGCACTTCGCCCAGGGGGAAATACGAGCAGTACTTC. This translates into CASTSPRGKYEQYF. Filled out from reference TRBV28 and TRBJ2-7, the complete variable domain reads DVKVTQSSRYLVKRTGEKVFLECVQDMDHENMFWYRQDPGLGLRLIYFSYDVKMKEKGDIPEGYSVSREKKERFSLILESASTNQTSMYLCASTSPRGKYEQYFGPGTRLTVT.